One sample yielded the 19 T cell receptor beta chains listed below, sequenced in a study of cytomegalovirus exposure and HLA in healthy donors (TCRdb year 2017). Libraries were constructed by the immunoSEQ multiplex PCR assay. For the multiplex PCR, a mixture combining 60 forward primers for TCR Vbeta segments and 13 reverse primers for TCR Jbeta segments was used. The source is immuneACCESS, and TCRdb retained only in-frame sequences with V and J called. Part of the clones is not carried over; for the studies checked, unresolved V genes explain less than half of this, and the remainder is unexplained. This sample's table lists 130,000 to 150,000 clones. Less than 3% of the sample is held by the ten biggest clonotypes. Sequences were obtained from PBMCs. Receptors originate from a man in his forties in good health and CMV-seronegative.

V gene TRBV7-9 combines with J gene TRBJ1-2; TRBD1 matches at 9 bases. Looked up from germline, CDR1 is SEHNR and CDR2 is FQNEAQ (reference sequence). The CDR3 has 15 residues. After removal of 3 bases from V and 7 bases from J, the junction contained 9 bases not matched to a gene. For the CDR3, the DNA is TGTGCCAGCAGCTTCCCGGGACAGGGATCAAGTGGCTACACCTTC. Translating it yields CASSFPGQGSSGYTF.

The CDR3 coding sequence is TGCGCCAGCAGCCCGGGACTAGTCTACGAGCAGTACTTC. Its protein is CASSPGLVYEQYF. V usage is TRBV4-3 and J usage is TRBJ2-7; 8 nucleotides agree with TRBD2. This CDR3 contains 13 residues. Germline trimming cut 4 bases from V and 3 bases from J; bases unmatched to any gene: 2. Germline V gene sequence: CDR1 LGHNA, CDR2 YSLEER.

The V and J genes are TRBV7-2 and TRBJ1-6; D not resolved. The V gene's germline CDR1 is SGHTA and CDR2 FQGNSA. V shed 5 bases and J shed 8 bases, with 16 bases lying between them. This CDR3 region has 15 residues. The CDR3 DNA follows: TGTGCCAGCAGCCCCCCGAGGGCGGCGGATTCACCCCTCCACTTT. Translated: CASSPPRAADSPLHF.

The chain has TRBV7-3 and TRBJ1-2, with 7 bases identical to TRBD1. The CDR3 has 14 residues. Losses at the gene ends were 2 bases for V and 4 bases for J; bases not matched to a gene: 4. From germline, CDR1 is SGHTA and CDR2 FQGTGA. The CDR3 bases are TGTGCCAGCAGCTTAGGGACAGATTTCTATGGCTACACCTTC. It specifies CASSLGTDFYGYTF.

The rearrangement uses TRBV27 and TRBJ1-2, with TRBD1 matching 8 bases. CDR3 length equals 12 residues. The trim removed 5 bases at V and 9 bases at J, leaving 5 bases unmatched. Looked up from germline, CDR1 is MNHEY and CDR2 is SMNVEV (reference sequence). The CDR3 nucleotides are TGTGCCAGCAGTCTAGGACAGGGACGCTACACCTTC. Residues: CASSLGQGRYTF.

The chain joins TRBV6-6 to TRBJ1-5; D not resolved. Trimming took off 0 bases at V and 5 bases at J, with 11 bases between the two ends. Germline CDR1 MNHNY, CDR2 SVGAGI (reference sequence). The length of the CDR3 is 15 residues. The CDR3 nucleotides are TGTGCCAGCAGTTACTCGACGGGAACGGATCAGCCCCAGCATTTT. As protein: CASSYSTGTDQPQHF.

V and J are TRBV12-5 and TRBJ2-2, with a possible D match to TRBD1 (5 bases). V was pared by 2 bases and J by 1 base, with 8 bases between. There are 15 residues in the CDR3. Germline values: CDR1 LGHNT, CDR2 FRNRAP. The CDR3 region has the DNA TGTGCTAGTGGTTTGAGGCAGGGGAACACCGGGGAGCTGTTTTTT. Encoded protein: CASGLRQGNTGELFF.

The chain couples TRBV7-3 to TRBJ2-5; 9 bases are shared with TRBD1. The germline V gene encodes CDR1 SGHTA and CDR2 FQGTGA. V shed 5 bases, J shed 4 bases, and the junction held 8 bases outside the gene matches. The CDR3 loop spans 15 amino acids. DNA for the CDR3: TGTGCCAGCAGCCGCGGACAGGGGTTGGGAGAGACCCAGTACTTC. Its translation: CASSRGQGLGETQYF.

V is TRBV6-1 and J is TRBJ2-2; 12 bases are shared with TRBD1. The V and J ends lost 5 bases and 7 bases, in that order; junction bases with no gene match: 5. CDR3 size: 15 residues. Germline assignment: CDR1 MNHNS and CDR2 SASEGT. The DNA of the CDR3 is TGTGCCAGCAGTAGGGGACAGGGGGCTATCGGGGAGCTGTTTTTT. Its protein product is CASSRGQGAIGELFF.

The CDR3 bases are TGTGCCAGCAGCTTAGAGAGGGAATACAATGAGCAGTTCTTC. Translating gives CASSLEREYNEQFF. V gene TRBV7-3 combines with J gene TRBJ2-1; possibly TRBD2 for D (5 bases). The CDR3 has 14 amino acids. From germline, CDR1 is SGHTA and CDR2 FQGTGA. V lost 2 bases to trimming and J lost 4 bases, with 9 bases between them.

The chain uses TRBV7-9 and TRBJ2-3; TRBD2 aligns across 11 bases. The junction had 5 bases not matched to a gene; V was cut back by 4 bases and J by 2 bases. The CDR3 consists of 16 residues. Germline V gene sequence: CDR1 SEHNR, CDR2 FQNEAQ (reference sequence). CDR3 sequence: CASSSTSGGITDTQYF. In DNA, the CDR3 is TGTGCCAGCAGCTCAACTAGCGGGGGAATCACAGATACGCAGTATTTT.

The chain joins TRBV6-1 to TRBJ1-4; D is uncertain. The CDR3 runs to 15 residues. Between the trimmed V and J ends, which lost 0 bases and 4 bases, there was a span of 9 bases. CDR1 and CDR2 (germline): MNHNS, SASEGT. The CDR3 region has the DNA TGTGCCAGCAGTGAAGCAGGAGGGTTTAATGAAAAACTGTTTTTT. Translated, it gives CASSEAGGFNEKLFF.

The chain has TRBV7-9 and TRBJ1-6; D might be TRBD1 (6 bases). Germline V gene lookup returns CDR1 SEHNR and CDR2 FQNEAQ (reference sequence). The CDR3 extends over 16 amino acids. V gave up 2 bases and J gave up 3 bases, with 11 bases separating them. The CDR3 sequence is CASSLRPDSYNSPLHF. Written as DNA, the CDR3 is TGTGCCAGCAGCTTAAGGCCGGACAGCTATAATTCACCCCTCCACTTT.

This chain uses TRBV11-2 with TRBJ2-5; D remains unclear. The DNA end is a closer match to TRBJ2-7, so the J assignment may be wrong. The CDR3 is 12 residues long. Germline CDR1 is SGHAT and CDR2 is FQNNGV. CDR3 nucleotide sequence: TGTGCCAGCAGCTTAGGGTGGTACGAGCAGTACTTC. Its protein product is CASSLGWYEQYF.

The genes are TRBV4-3 and TRBJ1-2; D call uncertain. Trimming stripped 0 bases from V and 10 bases from J, with 18 bases between. Germline CDR1 is LGHNA and CDR2 is YSLEER. The CDR3 is 15 residues long. The CDR3 nucleotides are TGCGCCAGCAGCCAAGATGGTAAGCGGCAGGACCCCTACACCTTC. Encoded protein: CASSQDGKRQDPYTF.

The CDR3: CASSPRTGQEGNTGELFF. CDR3 sequence (DNA): TGTGCCAGCAGCCCGAGGACAGGGCAAGAGGGCAACACCGGGGAGCTGTTTTTT. The chain links TRBV7-9 to TRBJ2-2; TRBD1 matches at 8 bases. J lost 2 bases, V lost 5 bases, and 13 bases had no gene match. This CDR3 has 18 residues. The germline CDR1 and CDR2 sequences are SEHNR and FQNEAQ (reference sequence).

The V and J genes are TRBV19 and TRBJ1-5, with TRBD1 matching 12 bases. Germline-derived CDR1 and CDR2 are LNHDA and SQIVND (reference sequence). Germline trimming cut 6 bases from V and 6 bases from J; bases unmatched to any gene: 9. The CDR3 has 16 amino acids. The chain's CDR3 is CASRITGTGGGQPQHF. The CDR3 DNA is TGTGCCAGTAGGATAACCGGGACAGGGGGCGGTCAGCCCCAGCATTTT.

The chain couples TRBV6-1 to TRBJ2-6; 10 bases are a match to TRBD2. The germline V gene encodes CDR1 MNHNS and CDR2 SASEGT. V lost 6 bases, J lost 12 bases, and 8 bases stayed unmatched. This CDR3 has 14 amino acids. CDR3 DNA sequence: TGTGCCAGCAGCCCAGCGGGGGGGCTCCCCGTCCTGACTTTC. This translates into CASSPAGGLPVLTF.

The chain links TRBV15 to TRBJ2-3; the match to TRBD1 covers 8 bases. V was clipped by 1 base and J by 3 bases; unmatched bases: 9. The CDR3 totals 17 residues. In germline, CDR1 is LNHNV, CDR2 YYDKDF (reference sequence). CDR3 sequence: CATSRGLAGGPTDTQYF. Written as DNA, the CDR3 is TGTGCCACCAGCAGAGGGCTGGCAGGGGGCCCTACAGATACGCAGTATTTT.